This TCR beta chain was sequenced in a study of identical twins. Findings and caveats of the study: Conclusions leaned on cross-sectional statistical analysis and did not track the same donors over time. Among monozygotic twins, out-of-frame TCR alpha sharing exceeded what models predicted. Out-of-frame beta chain sequences displayed weaker excess sharing between twins.

Losses at the gene ends were 0 bases for V and 6 bases for J; bases not matched to a gene: 10. Germline V gene sequence: CDR1 SGHRS, CDR2 YFSETQ. The CDR3 has 17 amino acids. The cDNA had a unique molecular identifier and a template-switch universal primer site. MiXCR, run by TCRdb on the 5' RACE reads, gives a single entry per CDR3 protein. This table has 1.5 million to 2 million distinct CDR3 sequences, about 32% appearing once. This clonotype was seen only a few times. The target antigen is unknown. The receptor was derived from a newborn girl in good health. The rearrangement links TRBV5-1 to TRBJ2-1; 9 nucleotides line up with TRBD2. Sequences were obtained from cord blood. Written as DNA, the CDR3 is TGCGCCAGCAGCTTGGCCCTAGCGGGGCCCTTCGGCAATGAGCAGTTCTTC. It translates to CASSLALAGPFGNEQFF.